The 29 T cell receptor beta chains below were found in one sample sequenced in a study of cytomegalovirus exposure and HLA in healthy donors (dated by TCRdb to the late 2010s). The method was the immunoSEQ multiplex PCR assay. A mixture of 60 forward primers for TCR Vbeta segments and 13 reverse primers for TCR Jbeta segments was used in the multiplex PCR. This immuneACCESS table, as held by TCRdb, lists in-frame sequences with V and J called but not all clones. Of the missing ones, under half trace to an unresolved V gene in checked studies; the others have no known cause. The sample profile shows about 55,000 clones; about 76% of them were found once. The biggest ten clones account for around 2.5% of the sample. The sequenced material came from PBMCs. These TCRs come from a female donor in good health and CMV-seronegative.

This clone came up once. The chain couples TRBV5-4 to TRBJ2-1, with D possibly matching TRBD1 (7 bases). CDR3 length: 16 amino acids. The V gene lost 0 bases and the J gene lost 3 bases, with 13 bases spanning the gap. Looked up from germline, CDR1 is SGHNT and CDR2 is YYREEE (reference sequence). CDR3: CASSLGGTAIYNEQFF. The DNA for the CDR3 is TGTGCCAGCAGCTTGGGCGGGACAGCAATCTACAATGAGCAGTTCTTC.

CDR3: CASSLGTGDAQNYNEQFF. For the CDR3, the DNA is TGTGCCAGCAGTTTGGGGACAGGGGACGCCCAGAATTACAATGAGCAGTTCTTC. This chain links TRBV28 with TRBJ2-1, with 10 positions matching TRBD1. CDR3 size: 18 residues. Germline CDR1 and CDR2: MDHEN and SYDVKM. V lost 3 bases to trimming and J lost 4 bases; unmatched junction nucleotides: 12.

V usage is TRBV7-3 and J usage is TRBJ2-2, with D uncertain. V lost 4 bases and J 1 base, leaving 4 bases between the germline ends. The CDR3 covers 13 residues. Germline CDR1 is SGHTA and CDR2 is FQGTGA. Written as DNA, the CDR3 is TGTGCCAGCAGCTCTCGGAACACCGGGGAGCTGTTTTTT. Residues: CASSSRNTGELFF.

This clone has a handful of counts. This chain connects TRBV7-3 to TRBJ2-5; TRBD2 matches at 7 bases. The J call may be mistaken, given a closer DNA end match to TRBJ2-7. The CDR3 sequence is 15 residues long. Looked up from germline, CDR1 is SGHTA and CDR2 is FQGTGA. This CDR3 reads CASSPLRGGPYEQYF. DNA for the CDR3: TGTGCCAGCAGCCCTCTGAGGGGAGGGCCTTACGAGCAGTACTTC.

This sequence joins TRBV2 and TRBJ1-3; D remains unclear. Trimming shortened V by 6 bases and J by 0 bases, and 15 bases separated the two germline ends. CDR1 is SNHLY and CDR2 is FYNNEI in the germline V gene. The CDR3 spans 16 residues. The DNA of the CDR3 is TGTGCCAGCAGAATTTGGACTGTCAACTCTGGAAACACCATATATTTT. It is translated as CASRIWTVNSGNTIYF.

The CDR3 nucleotides are TGTGCCAGTAGCCTAACCTACCTTTCTGAAGCTTTCTTT. As protein: CASSLTYLSEAFF. The chain has TRBV19 and TRBJ1-1; D ambiguous. Germline values: CDR1 LNHDA, CDR2 SQIVND (reference sequence). The V end lost 6 bases, the J end lost 6 bases, and 14 bases lay between the germline ends. There are 13 residues in the CDR3. The variable domain in full, completed from reference TRBV19 and TRBJ1-1, reads DGGITQSPKYLFRKEGQNVTLSCEQNLNHDAMYWYRQDPGQGLRLIYYSQIVNDFQKGDIAEGYSVSREKKESFPLTVTSAQKNPTAFYLCASSLTYLSEAFFGQGTRLTVV.

The rearrangement joins TRBV7-2 to TRBJ2-7, with TRBD2 identical over 11 bases. V trimming: 5 bases; J trimming: 5 bases; junction bases outside the gene matches: 8. The CDR3 has 15 amino acids. CDR1 SGHTA and CDR2 FQGNSA come from the germline V gene. CDR3 protein: CASSAGLAEVNEQYF. The CDR3 bases are TGTGCCAGCAGCGCGGGACTAGCGGAGGTGAACGAGCAGTACTTC.

CDR3 protein: CASSLGGGVIPETQYF. Here the CDR3 DNA reads TGCGCCAGCAGCTTGGGGGGGGGCGTAATCCCAGAGACCCAGTACTTC. V gene TRBV5-1 combines with J gene TRBJ2-5, with TRBD2 as a possible D gene (7 bases). The V and J ends lost 0 bases and 4 bases respectively, with 16 bases between them. This CDR3 spans 16 amino acids. Germline CDR1 reads SGHRS; CDR2 reads YFSETQ.

This clone has only one observation. This chain connects TRBV27 to TRBJ2-1; TRBD2 agrees at 12 bases. Germline CDR1 MNHEY, CDR2 SMNVEV (reference sequence). Trimming cost V 8 bases and J 6 bases; bases outside gene matches: 26. This CDR3 is 21 amino acids long. The CDR3 spells CASLPRGDRRLAGAGANEQFF. CDR3 nucleotides: TGTGCCAGCCTCCCTAGGGGGGACAGAAGACTAGCGGGAGCGGGGGCCAATGAGCAGTTCTTC.

The gene calls are TRBV5-3 and TRBJ1-3; 7 positions agree with TRBD1. TRBV5-3 is assigned to the ORF class and has an uncertain function. CDR3 length equals 18 residues. V dropped 1 base and J dropped 0; count of bases not matched to a gene: 10. The DNA for the CDR3 is TGTGCCAGAAGCTTGTTAATACGGGACAGACACTCTGGAAACACCATATATTTT. Protein product: CARSLLIRDRHSGNTIYF.

The gene calls are TRBV6-1 and TRBJ1-1; D is unresolved. The CDR3 has 14 amino acids. Trimming left V 4 bases short and J 2 bases short, with 11 bases between. Germline assignment: CDR1 MNHNS and CDR2 SASEGT. The CDR3 sequence: CASSAEPGNTEAFF. CDR3 nucleotide sequence: TGTGCCAGCAGTGCGGAGCCGGGTAACACTGAAGCTTTCTTT.

The chain links TRBV7-9 to TRBJ2-7, with D possibly TRBD1 on 6 matching bases. CDR1 and CDR2 from the germline V gene are SEHNR and FQNEAQ (reference sequence). The CDR3 covers 15 residues. The ends were cut back, 5 bases at V and 4 bases at J, with 18 bases in the middle. The DNA of the CDR3 is TGTGCCAGCAGCCCCCCTCTTGCACAGGGATACGAGCAGTACTTC. Amino acid sequence: CASSPPLAQGYEQYF. The whole variable domain, remainder taken from reference TRBV7-9 and TRBJ2-7, is DTGVSQNPRHKITKRGQNVTFRCDPISEHNRLYWYRQTLGQGPEFLTYFQNEAQLEKSRLLSDRFSAERPKGSFSTLEIQRTEQGDSAMYLCASSPPLAQGYEQYFGPGTRLTVT.

The rearrangement links TRBV18 to TRBJ2-7; 9 bases are shared with TRBD1. This CDR3 has 15 amino acids. V shed 5 bases, J shed 4 bases, and the junction held 9 bases outside the gene matches. Germline V gene data show CDR1 as KGHSH and CDR2 as LQKENI. CDR3 nucleotides: TGTGCCAGCTCAGGCCTCGGGACAGGGAATTACGAGCAGTACTTC. The encoded protein is CASSGLGTGNYEQYF.

In its sample, this clone was seen a few times. The rearrangement joins TRBV25-1 to TRBJ1-5, with D unclear. Trimming removed 5 bases from V and 3 bases from J, with 17 bases in between. Germline CDR1 and CDR2: MGHDK and SYGVNS. The CDR3 consists of 16 residues. The CDR3: CASSPRVGSSNQPQHF. The CDR3 region has the DNA TGTGCCAGCAGTCCCCGGGTCGGCAGCTCCAATCAGCCCCAGCATTTT.

The chain couples TRBV28 to TRBJ1-4, with D perhaps TRBD1 (6 bases). Trimming left V 6 bases short and J 5 bases short, with 16 bases between. Germline CDR1 reads MDHEN; CDR2 reads SYDVKM. This CDR3 contains 15 residues. CDR3 bases: TGTGCCAGCAGCTCACCCGCGACAGGAAATGAAAAACTGTTTTTT. The encoded protein is CASSSPATGNEKLFF.

The chain links TRBV15 to TRBJ1-1; 11 bases map to TRBD1. The CDR3 covers 14 residues. Looked up from germline, CDR1 is LNHNV and CDR2 is YYDKDF (reference sequence). Trimming cost V 5 bases and J 10 bases; bases outside gene matches: 9. Here the CDR3 DNA reads TGTGCCACCAGCCGTACCGGGACAGGGGGGCGAGCTTTCTTT. It encodes CATSRTGTGGRAFF.

This chain joins TRBV2 and TRBJ1-1; 7 bases align to TRBD1. Germline V CDR1 and CDR2: SNHLY, FYNNEI. CDR3 length: 12 amino acids. Trimming removed 5 bases from V and 12 bases from J; junction bases left unmatched: 9. The CDR3 DNA reads TGTGCCAGCAGTCAAGACAGGGTTCTAACTTTCTTT. It is translated as CASSQDRVLTFF.

This clone was detected a few times. This chain uses TRBV4-2 with TRBJ1-5; TRBD1 might be the D (6 bases). The CDR3 is made up of 15 amino acids. V was clipped by 2 bases and J by 2 bases, with 10 bases between them. Germline CDR1 reads LGHNA; CDR2 reads YNFKEQ. CDR3 sequence reads: CASSQYYRGNQPQHF. Written as DNA, the CDR3 is TGTGCCAGCAGCCAATATTACAGGGGCAATCAGCCCCAGCATTTT.

The chain employs TRBV7-8 and TRBJ2-5; D might be TRBD2 (6 bases). V was shortened by 6 bases and J by 2 bases, with 16 bases between the two germline ends. Germline V gene sequence: CDR1 SGHVS, CDR2 FQNEAQ. The CDR3 is made up of 15 amino acids. DNA of the CDR3: TGTGCCAGCAGACCTAGCGTCCTCCGTCAAGAGACCCAGTACTTC. Translation: CASRPSVLRQETQYF.

This clone was seen a handful of times. The V call is TRBV10-1, the J call TRBJ1-1; 11 bases are a match to TRBD1. CDR1 and CDR2 (germline): WNHNN, SYGVQD (reference sequence). Germline trimming cut 4 bases from V and 1 base from J; bases unmatched to any gene: 11. CDR3 length equals 18 residues. CDR3 coding DNA: TGCGCCAGCAGTGCCCTCGGACAGGGGGCGGTCGGGAACACTGAAGCTTTCTTT. Its translation: CASSALGQGAVGNTEAFF.

The gene calls are TRBV30 and TRBJ2-3; possibly TRBD1 for D (5 bases). CDR3 length equals 13 residues. V was trimmed by 2 bases and J by 4 bases, leaving 10 bases between them. Germline V gene sequence: CDR1 GTSNPN, CDR2 SVGIG (reference sequence). CDR3 nucleotides: TGTGCCTGGAGTTGGGGCGGCTCAGATACGCAGTATTTT. Amino acid sequence: CAWSWGGSDTQYF.

The chain joins TRBV19 to TRBJ1-1; possible D gene TRBD1, 6 bases. The germline V and J ends were trimmed by 1 base and 1 base, with 13 bases remaining between them. CDR3 length: 16 residues. Germline V gene data show CDR1 as LNHDA and CDR2 as SQIVND (reference sequence). The CDR3 DNA sequence: TGTGCCAGTAGTATAGTGACAGGTTTTGGGAACACTGAAGCTTTCTTT. Translating it yields CASSIVTGFGNTEAFF.

This rearrangement joins TRBV6-4 to TRBJ2-1; TRBD1 agrees at 9 bases. The V gene end was trimmed by 6 bases and the J gene end by 5 bases; junction bases not matched to a gene: 11. Germline CDR1 and CDR2: MRHNA and SNTAGT. The CDR3 sequence is 16 residues long. This chain's CDR3 is CASSLFPGQGDNEQFF. The CDR3 region has the DNA TGTGCCAGCAGCCTTTTCCCGGGACAGGGCGACAATGAGCAGTTCTTC.

This clone was observed a single time. This rearrangement joins TRBV27 to TRBJ2-5; 13 bases match TRBD2. Germline trimming cut 3 bases from V and 2 bases from J; bases unmatched to any gene: 3. This CDR3 has 16 residues. Germline-derived CDR1 and CDR2 are MNHEY and SMNVEV (reference sequence). CDR3 amino acids: CASSLGTSGAQETQYF. The CDR3 DNA follows: TGTGCCAGCAGTTTGGGGACTAGCGGGGCGCAAGAGACCCAGTACTTC.

This chain joins TRBV9 and TRBJ1-5; D might be TRBD1 (6 bases). V lost 0 bases and J 0 bases, leaving 7 bases between the germline ends. The length of the CDR3 is 15 residues. Germline CDR1 is SGDLS and CDR2 is YYNGEE. CDR3 nucleotide sequence: TGTGCCAGCAGCGTAGAGGGACATAGCAATCAGCCCCAGCATTTT. Translation: CASSVEGHSNQPQHF.

The rearrangement joins TRBV28 to TRBJ2-7, with 14 bases matching TRBD2. J lost 7 bases, V lost 5 bases, and 16 bases had no gene match. The CDR3 is made up of 18 amino acids. CDR1 is MDHEN and CDR2 is SYDVKM in the germline V gene. The CDR3 DNA reads as TGTGCCAGCAGTCCCTCGGGACTAGCGGGAGCACTTGGTACGGAGCAGTACTTC. Translation gives CASSPSGLAGALGTEQYF.

The chain employs TRBV10-3 and TRBJ2-5, with 7 bases that match TRBD1. CDR1 and CDR2 (germline): ENHRY, SYGVKD. The CDR3 runs 13 residues. V shed 6 bases and J 5 bases; nucleotides not matched to a gene: 6. The CDR3 bases are TGTGCCATCAGGCCAGGGGGAGAGGAGACCCAGTACTTC. Its protein product is CAIRPGGEETQYF.

J is TRBJ1-1 and V is TRBV2; 7 bases are a match to TRBD1. The CDR3 has 14 amino acids. The trim removed 7 bases at V and 0 bases at J, leaving 5 bases unmatched. Germline V gene sequence: CDR1 SNHLY, CDR2 FYNNEI. The CDR3, as DNA: TGTGCCAGCAAAAGGGACAGAATGAACACTGAAGCTTTCTTT. Its protein is CASKRDRMNTEAFF.

The table lists this clone with a few counts. V gene TRBV19 combines with J gene TRBJ2-5, with D unclear. Germline-derived CDR1 and CDR2 are LNHDA and SQIVND (reference sequence). The CDR3 sequence is 14 residues long. The germline V and J ends were trimmed by 2 bases and 5 bases, with 12 bases remaining between them. The CDR3 bases are TGTGCCAGTAGTATACCCGGGTTTGCGGAGACCCAGTACTTC. Translation: CASSIPGFAETQYF.